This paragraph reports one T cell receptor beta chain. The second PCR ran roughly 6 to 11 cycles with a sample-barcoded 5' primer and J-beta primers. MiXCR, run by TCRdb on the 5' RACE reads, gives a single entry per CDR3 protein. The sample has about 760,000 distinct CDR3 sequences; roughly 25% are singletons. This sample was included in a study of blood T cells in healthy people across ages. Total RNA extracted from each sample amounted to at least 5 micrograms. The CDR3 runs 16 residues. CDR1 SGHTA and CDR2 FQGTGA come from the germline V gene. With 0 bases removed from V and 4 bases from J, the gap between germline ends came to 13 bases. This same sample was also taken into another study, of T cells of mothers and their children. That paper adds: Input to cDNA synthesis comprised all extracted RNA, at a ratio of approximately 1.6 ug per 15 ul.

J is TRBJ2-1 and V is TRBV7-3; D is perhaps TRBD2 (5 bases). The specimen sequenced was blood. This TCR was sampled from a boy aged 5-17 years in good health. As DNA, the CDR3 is TGTGCCAGCAGCTTAACCTACGGGGTGCCGTACAATGAGCAGTTCTTC. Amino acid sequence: CASSLTYGVPYNEQFF.